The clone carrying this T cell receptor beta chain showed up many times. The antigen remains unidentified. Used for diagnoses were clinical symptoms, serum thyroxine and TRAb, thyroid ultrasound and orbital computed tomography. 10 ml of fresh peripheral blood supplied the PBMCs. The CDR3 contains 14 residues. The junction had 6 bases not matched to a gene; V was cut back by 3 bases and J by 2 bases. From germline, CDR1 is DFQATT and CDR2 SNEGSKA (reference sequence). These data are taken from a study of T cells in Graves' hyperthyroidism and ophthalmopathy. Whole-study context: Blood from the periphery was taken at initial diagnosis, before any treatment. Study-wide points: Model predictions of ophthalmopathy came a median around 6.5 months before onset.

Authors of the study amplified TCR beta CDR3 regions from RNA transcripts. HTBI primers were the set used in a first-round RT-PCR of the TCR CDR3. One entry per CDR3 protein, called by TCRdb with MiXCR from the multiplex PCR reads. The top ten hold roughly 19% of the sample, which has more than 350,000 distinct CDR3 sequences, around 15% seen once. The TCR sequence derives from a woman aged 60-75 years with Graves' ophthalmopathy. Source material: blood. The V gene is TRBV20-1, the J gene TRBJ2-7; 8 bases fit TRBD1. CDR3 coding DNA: TGCAGTGCTAGCCCCGGGACAGGACCCTACGAGCAGTACTTC. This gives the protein CSASPGTGPYEQYF.